This record covers a single T cell receptor beta chain. The sample holds one count of this clone. What antigen it recognizes has not been identified. No base-level quality is on record; no much larger clone is a single base apart. The data are from a study of cytotoxic CD8 clonotypes in ibrutinib-treated CLL listed by TCRdb under 2021. About the investigation overall: In this cohort, over 14 patients were treatment-naive and ten to twelve were relapsed/refractory, while about 17 had unmutated IGHV. Longitudinal samples were available for about 30% of the roughly 86 trial participants. Samples averaged 255,043 productive templates and some 96,000 productive rearrangements. Partial responses were observed in approximately 24 patients and complete responses in 2; after a median follow-up of roughly 62 months, remission was maintained in roughly 15 patients and progression was observed in approximately 12. Every remission and progressive disease sample was obtained while ibrutinib was still being received by the patients. Cryopreserved peripheral blood mononuclear cells were collected before treatment, at response, and at either disease progression or sustained remission. Response samples were taken after a median of 12 months on treatment, ranging from about 6 to 40 months. General findings and caveats noted by the study authors: Baseline clonality was found to be higher than that of age-matched healthy donors and was strongly correlated with circulating CD8+ T-cell counts. At ibrutinib response clonality went up, during sustained remission it held steady, and at progression it dropped back toward baseline. Lymph node repertoires were not examined, and the timing of sampling was not matched between patients in sustained remission and those whose disease progressed. Public clonotypes were rare and either shrank or stayed stable during treatment, and the rise in clonality at ibrutinib response reflected expansion of private clonotypes.

Taken from cysteine to phenylalanine, the CDR3 has 18 residues. The only DNA kept is the CDR3, 54 bases in frame from the first base. As encoded in the germline V gene, CDR1 is SGDLS while CDR2 is YYNGEE. V lost 5 bases and J lost 2 bases, and the count of bases not matched to a germline gene is 17. On a MiSeq, deep resolution sequencing aimed for a depth between 1 in 1 million and 1 in 200,000 T cells, with each clonotype covered approximately 9.8x on average. TCR beta libraries were generated with the immunoSEQ hsTCRB Kit. Per the original workflow: ImmunoSEQ Data Assistant and ImmunoSEQ Analyzer were used for data analysis, and V, D and J genes were assigned according to IMGT definitions. Clonality, which ranges from 0 to 1, was calculated by subtracting the normalized Shannon entropy of productive rearrangement frequencies from one. Public clonotype analysis was restricted to overrepresented clonotypes comprising at least 0.05% of each patient's repertoire. Approximately 13 age-matched healthy donor repertoires from immuneACCESS served as clonality controls. The immuneACCESS repertoire file appears here via TCRdb, limited to in-frame rearrangements. These files lack a portion of the clones; in checked studies, under half of the deficit traces to unresolved V genes, and the cause of the others is not known. V and J calls and clone size are as listed in that table; D and trimming were resolved from the DNA. Within this sample are 150,000 or so clones, with 70% to 80% of them counted one time only. Approximately 27% of the sample comes from the top ten.

In light of the paper, this sample's time point label describes: 12 months on ibrutinib. For TCR beta library preparation, approximately 2 micrograms of genomic DNA were extracted from the cryopreserved PBMCs. Longitudinal blood samples from CLL patients on ibrutinib monotherapy underwent high-throughput TCR beta sequencing. Patients were enrolled in a phase 2 open-label single-center ibrutinib monotherapy trial. Source: PBMCs, taken after 12 months of ibrutinib treatment. The chain is encoded by TRBV9 joined to TRBJ2-7, with 9 junctional bases fitting TRBD1. This clonotype was obtained from a human donor with chronic lymphocytic leukemia. The CDR3 protein: CASSEMARTGEPPYEQYF. The base sequence is TGTGCCAGCAGTGAAATGGCCCGGACAGGGGAACCCCCCTACGAGCAGTACTTC.